These T cell receptor beta chains were read from a single sample in a study of cytomegalovirus exposure and HLA in healthy donors. Data came from immunoSEQ multiplex PCR; TCRdb stores just in-frame clones and leaves some out. The sample holds about 160,000 clones; 84% are singletons and the top ten take less than 0.4%. Sample: PBMCs. The receptors originated from a boy between 2 and 10 years old in good health and CMV-seronegative. Each CDR3 is given with its conserved first and last residue. The order of the fields is J gene, V gene, CDR3 protein.

TRBJ2-7 | TRBV6-6 | CASSYSSGRAGFEQYF
TRBJ2-6 | TRBV12-5 | CASEGGTGPPGANVLTF
TRBJ2-3 | TRBV9 | CASSVNSITRTQYF
TRBJ2-7 | TRBV9 | CASSVAEVAGYEQYF
TRBJ2-1 | TRBV30 | CAHGGRASYNEQFF
TRBJ2-7 | TRBV6-1 | CASSTRQGSYEQYF
TRBJ2-1 | TRBV6-1 | CASRATGVRFNEQFF
TRBJ2-2 | TRBV5-6 | CASSPGLRNGELFF
TRBJ1-2 | TRBV6-1 | CASSDQGAVWGYTF
TRBJ2-3 | TRBV29-1 | CSVDSAGGVTDTQYF
TRBJ2-7 | TRBV5-4 | CASSLVAGGRGSYEQYF
TRBJ2-6 | TRBV29-1 | CSVLGATWANVLTF
TRBJ2-3 | TRBV28 | CASSSASGYTDTQYF
TRBJ2-3 | TRBV29-1 | CSVGGWGSDTQYF
TRBJ1-1 | TRBV7-9 | CASSTGQPNTEAFF
TRBJ2-1 | TRBV10-1 | CASSGTSGRRYNEQFF
TRBJ2-7 | TRBV5-1 | CASSLVTGGEWGPYEQYF
TRBJ2-7 | TRBV4-1 | CASSQGGQGNYEQYF
TRBJ1-1 | TRBV19 | CASSIGTGATEAFF
TRBJ2-3 | TRBV5-5 | CASSPYSWTGGRTDTQYF
TRBJ1-5 | TRBV19 | CASSIFPGGNQPQHF
TRBJ1-1 | TRBV2 | CASSETGDGNTEAFF
TRBJ1-5 | TRBV29-1 | CSVVYSGARGQPQHF
TRBJ2-1 | TRBV6-1 | CASRARQGLNNEQFF
TRBJ1-4 | TRBV6-5 | CASSFQGHQMGEKLFF
TRBJ2-7 | TRBV6-1 | CASSEITGAPYEQYF
TRBJ2-7 | TRBV19 | CASSYRVSSYEQYF
TRBJ2-6 | TRBV29-1 | CSVTTSRANVLTF
TRBJ2-1 | TRBV7-8 | CASSLSSGVENEQFF